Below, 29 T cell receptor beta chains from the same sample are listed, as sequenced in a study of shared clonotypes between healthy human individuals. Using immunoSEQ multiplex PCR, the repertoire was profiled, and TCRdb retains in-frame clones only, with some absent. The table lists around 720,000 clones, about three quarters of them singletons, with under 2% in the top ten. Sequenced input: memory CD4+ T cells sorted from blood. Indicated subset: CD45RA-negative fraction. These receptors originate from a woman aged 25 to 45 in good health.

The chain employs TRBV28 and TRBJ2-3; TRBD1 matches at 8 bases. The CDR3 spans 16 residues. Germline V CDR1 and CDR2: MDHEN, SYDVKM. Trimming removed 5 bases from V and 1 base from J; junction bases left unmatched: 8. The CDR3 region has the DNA TGTGCCAGCAGTCCGCAGGGGGCTAAGGGCACAGATACGCAGTATTTT. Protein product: CASSPQGAKGTDTQYF.

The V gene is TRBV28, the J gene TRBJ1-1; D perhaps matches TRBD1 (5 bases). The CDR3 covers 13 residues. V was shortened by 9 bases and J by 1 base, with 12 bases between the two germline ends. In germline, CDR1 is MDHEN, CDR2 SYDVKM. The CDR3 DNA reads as TGTGCCAGTGGGGGGGTAAAGAACACTGAAGCTTTCTTT. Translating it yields CASGGVKNTEAFF.

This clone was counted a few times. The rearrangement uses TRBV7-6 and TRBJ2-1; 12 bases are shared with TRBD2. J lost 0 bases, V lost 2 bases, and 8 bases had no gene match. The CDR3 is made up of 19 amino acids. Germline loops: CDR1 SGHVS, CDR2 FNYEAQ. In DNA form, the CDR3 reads TGTGCCAGCAGCTTAAGGGCACTAGCGGGAGGAGGCTCCTACAATGAGCAGTTCTTC. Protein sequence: CASSLRALAGGGSYNEQFF.

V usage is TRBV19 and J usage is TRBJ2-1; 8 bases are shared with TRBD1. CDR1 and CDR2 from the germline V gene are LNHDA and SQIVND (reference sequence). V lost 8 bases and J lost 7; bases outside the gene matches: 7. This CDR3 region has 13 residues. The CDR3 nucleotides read TGTGCCAGTGACGGACAGGGTGGGAATGAGCAGTTCTTC. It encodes CASDGQGGNEQFF.

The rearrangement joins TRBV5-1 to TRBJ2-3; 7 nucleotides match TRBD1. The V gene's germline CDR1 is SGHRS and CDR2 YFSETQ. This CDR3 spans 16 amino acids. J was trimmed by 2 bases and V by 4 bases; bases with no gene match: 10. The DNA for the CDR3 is TGCGCCAGCAGCAGAACCGGGACAGAAATCACAGATACGCAGTATTTT. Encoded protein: CASSRTGTEITDTQYF.

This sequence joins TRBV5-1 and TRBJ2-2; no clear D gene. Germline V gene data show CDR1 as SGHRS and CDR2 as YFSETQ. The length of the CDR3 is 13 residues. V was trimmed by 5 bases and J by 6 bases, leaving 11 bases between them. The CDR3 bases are TGCGCCAGCAGGGGCGACTTGTCCGGGGAGCTGTTTTTT. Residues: CASRGDLSGELFF.

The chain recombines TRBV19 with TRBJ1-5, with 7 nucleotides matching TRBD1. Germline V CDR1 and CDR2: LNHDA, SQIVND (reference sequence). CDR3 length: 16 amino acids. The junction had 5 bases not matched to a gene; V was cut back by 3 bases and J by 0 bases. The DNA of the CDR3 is TGTGCCAGTAGTATTACCGGGACAGCTAGCAATCAGCCCCAGCATTTT. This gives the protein CASSITGTASNQPQHF.

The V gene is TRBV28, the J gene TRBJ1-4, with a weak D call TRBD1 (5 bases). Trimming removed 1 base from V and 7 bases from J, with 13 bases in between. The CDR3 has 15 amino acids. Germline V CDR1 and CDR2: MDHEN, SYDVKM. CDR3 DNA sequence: TGTGCCAGCAGTTTATCTCAGGGTGGTTTTGAAAAACTGTTTTTT. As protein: CASSLSQGGFEKLFF.

The chain's CDR3 is CASSRGLAGNNEQFF. The CDR3 DNA reads as TGTGCCAGCAGCCGGGGACTAGCGGGTAACAATGAGCAGTTCTTC. J is TRBJ2-1 and V is TRBV7-3; TRBD2 agrees at 12 bases. The J segment lost 5 bases and the V segment lost 5 bases, leaving 4 bases of the junction unmatched. In germline, CDR1 is SGHTA, CDR2 FQGTGA. This CDR3 is built from 15 residues.

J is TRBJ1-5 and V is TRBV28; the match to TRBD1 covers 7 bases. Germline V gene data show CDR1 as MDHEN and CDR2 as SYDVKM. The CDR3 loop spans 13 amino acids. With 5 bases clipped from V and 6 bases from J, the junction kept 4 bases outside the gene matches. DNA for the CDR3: TGTGCCAGCAGTCAGGGGGGGGTTCAGCCCCAGCATTTT. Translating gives CASSQGGVQPQHF.

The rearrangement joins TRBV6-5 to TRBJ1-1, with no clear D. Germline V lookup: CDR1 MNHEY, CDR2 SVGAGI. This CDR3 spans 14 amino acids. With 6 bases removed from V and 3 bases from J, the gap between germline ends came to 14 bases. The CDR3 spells CASSEGQEYTEAFF. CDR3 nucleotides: TGTGCCAGCAGCGAAGGTCAAGAATACACTGAAGCTTTCTTT.

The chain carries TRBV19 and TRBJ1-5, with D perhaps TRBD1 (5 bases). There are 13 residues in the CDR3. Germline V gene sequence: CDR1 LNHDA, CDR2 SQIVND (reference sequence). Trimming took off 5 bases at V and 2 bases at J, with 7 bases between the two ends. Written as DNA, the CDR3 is TGTGCCAGTAGTCAAGGGGGCAATCAGCCCCAGCATTTT. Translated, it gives CASSQGGNQPQHF.

CDR3 loop: CASTAQEGTEAFF. The CDR3 DNA sequence: TGTGCCAGCACTGCACAGGAGGGCACTGAAGCTTTCTTT. The chain is built from TRBV6-1 and TRBJ1-1; D is perhaps TRBD1 (5 bases). Germline values: CDR1 MNHNS, CDR2 SASEGT. The CDR3 covers 13 residues. V gave up 7 bases and J gave up 4 bases, with 13 bases separating them.

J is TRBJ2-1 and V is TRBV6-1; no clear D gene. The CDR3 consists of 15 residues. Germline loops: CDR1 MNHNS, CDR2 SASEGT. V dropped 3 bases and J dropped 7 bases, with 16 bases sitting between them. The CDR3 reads CASSDQGLRRNEQFF. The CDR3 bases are TGTGCCAGCAGTGATCAAGGGTTGAGGAGAAATGAGCAGTTCTTC.

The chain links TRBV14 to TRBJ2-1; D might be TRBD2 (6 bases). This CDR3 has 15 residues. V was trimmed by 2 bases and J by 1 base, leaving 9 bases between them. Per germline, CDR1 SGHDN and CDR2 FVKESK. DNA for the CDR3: TGTGCCAGCAGCCAACTAGCGTTGTCCTACAATGAGCAGTTCTTC. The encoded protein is CASSQLALSYNEQFF. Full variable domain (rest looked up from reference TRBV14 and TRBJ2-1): EAGVTQFPSHSVIEKGQTVTLRCDPISGHDNLYWYRRVMGKEIKFLLHFVKESKQDESGMPNNRFLAERTGGTYSTLKVQPAELEDSGVYFCASSQLALSYNEQFFGPGTRLTVL.

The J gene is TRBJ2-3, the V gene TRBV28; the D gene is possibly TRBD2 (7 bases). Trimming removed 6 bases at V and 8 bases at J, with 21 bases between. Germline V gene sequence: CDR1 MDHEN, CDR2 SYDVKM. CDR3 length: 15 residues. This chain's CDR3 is CASSPWLEGGATQYF. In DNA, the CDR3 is TGTGCCAGCAGCCCTTGGTTAGAGGGGGGGGCTACGCAGTATTTT.

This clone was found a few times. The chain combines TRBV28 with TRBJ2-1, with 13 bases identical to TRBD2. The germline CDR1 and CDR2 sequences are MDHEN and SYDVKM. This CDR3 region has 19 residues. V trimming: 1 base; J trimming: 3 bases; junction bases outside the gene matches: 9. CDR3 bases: TGTGCCAGCAGTTTATCGGGACTAGCGGGGATTGCGGGCTACAATGAGCAGTTCTTC. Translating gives CASSLSGLAGIAGYNEQFF.

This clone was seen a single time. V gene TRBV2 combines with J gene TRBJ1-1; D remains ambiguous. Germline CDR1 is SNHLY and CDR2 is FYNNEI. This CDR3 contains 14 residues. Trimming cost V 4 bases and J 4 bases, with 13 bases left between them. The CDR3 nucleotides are TGTGCCAGCAGTGGAGTCACGGGGTCCACTGAAGCTTTCTTT. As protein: CASSGVTGSTEAFF.

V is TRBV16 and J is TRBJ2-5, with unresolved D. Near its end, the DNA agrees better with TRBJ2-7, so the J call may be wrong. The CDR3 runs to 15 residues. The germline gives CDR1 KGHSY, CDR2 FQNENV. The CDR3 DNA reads TGTGCCAGCAGCCCAATGACGGATACATACTACGAGCAGTACTTC. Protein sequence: CASSPMTDTYYEQYF.

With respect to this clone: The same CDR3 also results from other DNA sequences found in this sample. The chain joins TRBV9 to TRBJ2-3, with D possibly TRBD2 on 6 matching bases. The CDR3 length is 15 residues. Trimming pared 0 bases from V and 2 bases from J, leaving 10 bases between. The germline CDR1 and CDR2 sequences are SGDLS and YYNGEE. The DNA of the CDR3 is TGTGCCAGCAGCGTAGCGGGGACTTCCACAGATACGCAGTATTTT. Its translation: CASSVAGTSTDTQYF.

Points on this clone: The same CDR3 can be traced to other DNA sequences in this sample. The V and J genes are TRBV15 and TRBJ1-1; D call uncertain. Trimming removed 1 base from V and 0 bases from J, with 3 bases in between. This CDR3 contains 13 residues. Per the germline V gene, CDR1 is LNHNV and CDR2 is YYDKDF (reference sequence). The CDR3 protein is CATSRGVNTEAFF. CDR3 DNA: TGTGCCACCAGCAGAGGGGTGAACACTGAAGCTTTCTTT. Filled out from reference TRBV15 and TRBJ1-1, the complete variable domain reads DAMVIQNPRYQVTQFGKPVTLSCSQTLNHNVMYWYQQKSSQAPKLLFHYYDKDFNNEADTPDNFQSRRPNTSFCFLDIRSPGLGDTAMYLCATSRGVNTEAFFGQGTRLTVV.

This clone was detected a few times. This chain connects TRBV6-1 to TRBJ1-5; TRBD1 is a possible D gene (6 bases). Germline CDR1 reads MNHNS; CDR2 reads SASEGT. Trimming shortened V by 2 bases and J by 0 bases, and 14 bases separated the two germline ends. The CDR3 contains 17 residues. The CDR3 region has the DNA TGTGCCAGCAGTGAAACCGGGACACCCTATAGCAATCAGCCCCAGCATTTT. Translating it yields CASSETGTPYSNQPQHF.

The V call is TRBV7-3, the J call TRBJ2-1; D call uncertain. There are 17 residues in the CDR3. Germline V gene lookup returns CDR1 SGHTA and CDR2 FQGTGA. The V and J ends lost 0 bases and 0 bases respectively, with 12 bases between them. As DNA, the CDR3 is TGTGCCAGCAGCTTAACCCCAATCCTAAGCTCCTACAATGAGCAGTTCTTC. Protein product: CASSLTPILSSYNEQFF.

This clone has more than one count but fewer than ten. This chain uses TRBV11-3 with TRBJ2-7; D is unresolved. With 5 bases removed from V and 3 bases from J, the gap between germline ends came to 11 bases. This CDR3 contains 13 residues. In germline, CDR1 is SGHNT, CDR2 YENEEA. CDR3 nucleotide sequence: TGTGCCAGCAGCCCCCTAGAAGACTACGAGCAGTACTTC. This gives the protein CASSPLEDYEQYF.

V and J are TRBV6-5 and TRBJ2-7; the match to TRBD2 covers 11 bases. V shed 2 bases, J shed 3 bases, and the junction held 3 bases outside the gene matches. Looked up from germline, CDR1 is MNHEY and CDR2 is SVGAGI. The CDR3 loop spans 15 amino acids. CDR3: CASSYPLAGVYEQYF. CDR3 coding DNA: TGTGCCAGCAGTTACCCACTAGCGGGGGTCTACGAGCAGTACTTC.

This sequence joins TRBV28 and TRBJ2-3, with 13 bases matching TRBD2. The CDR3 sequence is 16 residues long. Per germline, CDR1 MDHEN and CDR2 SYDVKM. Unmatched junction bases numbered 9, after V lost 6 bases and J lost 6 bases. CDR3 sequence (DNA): TGTGCCAGCAGGCAAGGACTAGCGGGAGTCGGGGATACGCAGTATTTT. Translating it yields CASRQGLAGVGDTQYF.

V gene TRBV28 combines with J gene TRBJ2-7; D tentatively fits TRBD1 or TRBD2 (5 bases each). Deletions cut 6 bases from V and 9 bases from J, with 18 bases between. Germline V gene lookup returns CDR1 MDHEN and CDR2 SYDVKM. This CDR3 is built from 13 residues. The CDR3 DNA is TGTGCCAGCAGCCAATCCGGGGCTTCTAGGCAGTACTTC. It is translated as CASSQSGASRQYF. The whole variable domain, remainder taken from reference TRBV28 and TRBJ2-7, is DVKVTQSSRYLVKRTGEKVFLECVQDMDHENMFWYRQDPGLGLRLIYFSYDVKMKEKGDIPEGYSVSREKKERFSLILESASTNQTSMYLCASSQSGASRQYFGPGTRLTVT.

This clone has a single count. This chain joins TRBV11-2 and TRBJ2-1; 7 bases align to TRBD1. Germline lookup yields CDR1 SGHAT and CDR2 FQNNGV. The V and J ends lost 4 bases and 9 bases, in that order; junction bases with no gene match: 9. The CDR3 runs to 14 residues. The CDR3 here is CASSSLGGRSEQFF. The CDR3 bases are TGTGCCAGCAGCTCATTAGGGGGCAGGAGTGAGCAGTTCTTC.

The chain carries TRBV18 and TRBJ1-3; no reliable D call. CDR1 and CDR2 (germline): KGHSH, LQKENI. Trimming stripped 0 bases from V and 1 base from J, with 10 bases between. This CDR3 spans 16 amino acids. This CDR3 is CASSPPSLGSGNTIYF. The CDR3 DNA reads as TGTGCCAGCTCACCACCGTCCCTAGGGTCTGGAAACACCATATATTTT.